This T cell receptor beta chain was retrieved from a study of blood T cell repertoires in COVID-19. As for the study in general: T cells, B-cell-depleted T cells, or PBMCs provided the cDNA or gDNA that served as material.

TCRdb's table, derived via immunoSEQ multiplex PCR, lists solely in-frame clones and lacks some. The sample holds roughly 250,000 clones, over 80% seen once. Within 2 weeks of study entry, exposed participants had contacted a PCR-confirmed or clinician-diagnosed COVID-19 case. Trimming took off 0 bases at V and 6 bases at J, with 15 bases between the two ends. Germline loops: CDR1 LGHNA, CDR2 YNFKEQ. The CDR3 is 16 residues long. Sample: PBMCs or T cells enriched from blood (not recorded which). The chain joins TRBV4-2 to TRBJ2-4, with D possibly TRBD1 on 5 matching bases. The sequence was obtained from a man between 45 and 60 years old who had been exposed to COVID-19. The CDR3 bases are TGTGCCAGCAGCCAAGAGATTAGACAGCCCTTAAACATTCAGTACTTC. It specifies CASSQEIRQPLNIQYF.